What follows describes a single TCR beta chain. These data are taken from a study of shared clonotypes between healthy human individuals. Each cell subset's genomic DNA was divided evenly among several immunoSEQ plates. Clones were read by immunoSEQ multiplex PCR, and TCRdb kept only the in-frame ones, dropping some. The sample has a few hundred thousand clones; roughly three quarters are singletons. V trimming: 4 bases; J trimming: 2 bases; junction bases outside the gene matches: 7. Germline values: CDR1 LNHDA, CDR2 SQIVND (reference sequence). The CDR3 has 15 residues. The gene calls are TRBV19 and TRBJ2-7, with TRBD2 matching over 8 bases. The sample comprised PBMCs. The sequence was obtained from a middle-aged woman in good health. Some clones in this sample may be carry-over from other donors' samples. The CDR3, as DNA: TGTGCCAGTAGTAGGGGCGGGAGGTACCCCTACGAGCAGTACTTC. Residues: CASSRGGRYPYEQYF.